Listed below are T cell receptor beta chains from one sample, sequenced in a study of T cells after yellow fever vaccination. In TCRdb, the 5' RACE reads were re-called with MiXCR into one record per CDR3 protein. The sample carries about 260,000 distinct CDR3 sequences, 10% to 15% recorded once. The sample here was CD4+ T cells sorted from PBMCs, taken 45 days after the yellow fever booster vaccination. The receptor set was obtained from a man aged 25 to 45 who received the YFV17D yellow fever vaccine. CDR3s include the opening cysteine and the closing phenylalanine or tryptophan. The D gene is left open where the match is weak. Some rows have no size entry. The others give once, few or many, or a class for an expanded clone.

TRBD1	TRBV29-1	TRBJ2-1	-	CSGSRDRDNEQFF	TGCAGCGGATCCCGGGACAGGGACAATGAGCAGTTCTTC
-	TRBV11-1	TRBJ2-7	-	CASSLMGLGEQRDEQYF	TGTGCCAGCAGCTTAATGGGCCTTGGAGAACAGCGGGACGAGCAGTACTTC
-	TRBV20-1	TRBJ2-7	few	CSAHPGPNYEQYF	TGCAGTGCCCACCCGGGACCCAACTACGAGCAGTACTTC
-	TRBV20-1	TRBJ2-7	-	CSARSLQGYEQYF	TGCAGTGCTAGAAGTCTCCAAGGCTACGAGCAGTACTTC
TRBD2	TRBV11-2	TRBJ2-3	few	CASSSSRTSGRASGTDTQYF	TGTGCCAGCAGCTCATCCCGGACTAGCGGGAGGGCCTCTGGCACAGATACGCAGTATTTT
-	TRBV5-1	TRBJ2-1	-	CASSLLASEQFF	TGCGCCAGCAGCTTACTCGCTTCTGAGCAGTTCTTC
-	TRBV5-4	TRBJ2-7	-	CASSQGAGNEYEQYF	TGTGCCAGCAGCCAGGGCGCAGGGAACGAATACGAGCAGTACTTC
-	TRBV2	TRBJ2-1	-	CASSVGSYNEQFF	TGTGCCAGCAGTGTGGGCTCCTACAATGAGCAGTTCTTC
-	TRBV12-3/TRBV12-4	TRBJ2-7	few	CASSLGGLDEQYF	TGTGCCAGCAGTTTAGGAGGGTTGGACGAGCAGTACTTC
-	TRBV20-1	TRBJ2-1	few	CSAATGSLQFF	TGCAGTGCCGCGACGGGATCCCTGCAGTTCTTC
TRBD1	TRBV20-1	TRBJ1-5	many	CSASRQGRNQPQHF	TGCAGTGCTAGTAGACAGGGCCGGAATCAGCCCCAGCATTTT
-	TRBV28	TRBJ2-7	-	CASSGVGEDPYEQYF	TGTGCCAGCAGTGGCGTCGGGGAAGATCCATACGAGCAGTACTTC
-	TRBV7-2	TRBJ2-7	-	CASSPPTHYEQYF	TGTGCCAGCAGCCCCCCGACCCACTACGAGCAGTACTTC
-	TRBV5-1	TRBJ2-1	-	CASSSEVYNEQFF	TGCGCCAGCAGCTCCGAGGTATACAATGAGCAGTTCTTC
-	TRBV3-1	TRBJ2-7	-	CASSQGQAYEQYF	TGTGCCAGCAGCCAAGGACAGGCCTACGAGCAGTACTTC
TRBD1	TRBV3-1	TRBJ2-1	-	CASSQRQGQFF	TGTGCCAGCAGCCAACGACAGGGGCAGTTCTTC
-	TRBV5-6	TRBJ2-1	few	CASSPLVDYNEQFF	TGTGCCAGCAGCCCGCTAGTGGACTACAATGAGCAGTTCTTC
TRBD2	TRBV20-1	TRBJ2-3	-	CSAPPGTSGRGGTDTQYF	TGCAGTGCCCCCCCTGGGACTAGCGGGAGAGGCGGCACAGATACGCAGTATTTT
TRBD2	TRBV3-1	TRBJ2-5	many	CASSLGLAGGETQYF	TGTGCCAGCAGCCTCGGACTAGCGGGTGGGGAGACCCAGTACTTC
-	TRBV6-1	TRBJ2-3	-	CASSPGPQVDTQYF	TGTGCCAGCAGTCCGGGCCCCCAGGTAGATACGCAGTATTTT
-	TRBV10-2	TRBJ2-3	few	CASSDLTDTQYF	TGCGCCAGCAGTGATCTCACAGATACGCAGTATTTT
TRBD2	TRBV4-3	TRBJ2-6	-	CASSQDRGSGANVLTF	TGCGCCAGCAGCCAAGATCGCGGGAGTGGGGCCAACGTCCTGACTTTC
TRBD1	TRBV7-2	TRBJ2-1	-	CASRRTGNEQFF	TGTGCCAGCAGGAGGACAGGGAATGAGCAGTTCTTC
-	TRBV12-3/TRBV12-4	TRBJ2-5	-	CASSLRTVVETQYF	TGTGCCAGCAGTTTAAGGACCGTAGTAGAGACCCAGTACTTC
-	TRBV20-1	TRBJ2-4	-	CSARGGRTYVGIQYF	TGCAGTGCTAGAGGGGGTCGGACATATGTCGGCATTCAGTACTTC
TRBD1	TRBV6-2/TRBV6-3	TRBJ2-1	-	CASSYRGQTTDNEQFF	TGTGCCAGCAGTTACAGGGGGCAGACGACCGACAATGAGCAGTTCTTC
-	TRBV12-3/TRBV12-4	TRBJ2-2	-	CASTFTGVGRSGELFF	TGTGCCAGCACTTTTACCGGGGTAGGGAGGAGCGGGGAGCTGTTTTTT
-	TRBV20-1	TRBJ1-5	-	CSAPVGNQPQHF	TGCAGTGCCCCCGTCGGCAATCAGCCCCAGCATTTT
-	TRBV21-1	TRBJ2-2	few	CASSPISSRGQNTGELFF	TGTGCCAGCAGCCCCATTTCTAGCAGGGGTCAAAACACCGGGGAGCTGTTTTTT
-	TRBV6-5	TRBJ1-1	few	CASRKGAGVNTEAFF	TGTGCCAGCAGAAAGGGAGCGGGGGTGAACACTGAAGCTTTCTTT
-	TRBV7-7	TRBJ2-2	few	CASSLAPSRGELFF	TGTGCTAGCAGCTTAGCTCCTTCGAGGGGGGAGCTGTTTTTT
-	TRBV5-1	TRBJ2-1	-	CASSLDYYYNEQFF	TGCGCCAGCAGCCTGGACTATTACTACAATGAGCAGTTCTTC
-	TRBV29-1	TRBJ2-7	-	CSVVGGADSYEQYF	TGCAGCGTTGTCGGGGGCGCGGATTCCTACGAGCAGTACTTC
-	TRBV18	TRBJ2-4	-	CASSPPVGGLAKNIQYF	TGTGCCAGCTCACCACCGGTGGGGGGACTAGCCAAAAACATTCAGTACTTC
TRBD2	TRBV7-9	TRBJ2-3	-	CASSLNPGLAGDTDTQYF	TGTGCCAGCAGCTTAAACCCGGGACTAGCGGGAGACACAGATACGCAGTATTTT
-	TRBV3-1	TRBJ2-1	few	CASSQGGNEQFF	TGTGCCAGCAGCCAGGGCGGCAATGAGCAGTTCTTC
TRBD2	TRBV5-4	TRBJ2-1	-	CASSTLSGRADNEQFF	TGTGCCAGCAGCACACTTAGCGGGAGGGCCGACAATGAGCAGTTCTTC
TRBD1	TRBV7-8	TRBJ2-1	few	CASSSRTGPNNEQFF	TGTGCCAGCAGCTCGCGGACAGGGCCTAACAATGAGCAGTTCTTC
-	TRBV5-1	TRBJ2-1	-	CASSFSGGSYNEQFF	TGCGCCAGCAGCTTCAGCGGCGGCTCCTACAATGAGCAGTTCTTC
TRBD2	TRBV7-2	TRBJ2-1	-	CASSLTSGSLEQFF	TGTGCCAGCAGCTTAACTAGCGGGAGCCTTGAGCAGTTCTTC
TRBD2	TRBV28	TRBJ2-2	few	CASSYQTSAGTGELFF	TGTGCCAGCAGTTACCAGACTAGCGCCGGCACCGGGGAGCTGTTTTTT
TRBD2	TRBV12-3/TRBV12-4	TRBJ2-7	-	CASSLGRRENVREQYF	TGTGCCAGCAGTTTAGGCCGGCGGGAGAATGTACGCGAGCAGTACTTC
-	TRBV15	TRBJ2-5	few	CATSRDSGVRETQYF	TGTGCCACCAGCAGAGATTCCGGAGTCAGAGAGACCCAGTACTTC
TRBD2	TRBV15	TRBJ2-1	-	CATSRTGGGSEQFF	TGTGCCACCAGCAGAACTGGGGGGGGTTCTGAGCAGTTCTTC
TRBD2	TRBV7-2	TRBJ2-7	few	CASSTTSGVTYEQYF	TGTGCCAGCAGCACTACTAGCGGGGTGACCTACGAGCAGTACTTC